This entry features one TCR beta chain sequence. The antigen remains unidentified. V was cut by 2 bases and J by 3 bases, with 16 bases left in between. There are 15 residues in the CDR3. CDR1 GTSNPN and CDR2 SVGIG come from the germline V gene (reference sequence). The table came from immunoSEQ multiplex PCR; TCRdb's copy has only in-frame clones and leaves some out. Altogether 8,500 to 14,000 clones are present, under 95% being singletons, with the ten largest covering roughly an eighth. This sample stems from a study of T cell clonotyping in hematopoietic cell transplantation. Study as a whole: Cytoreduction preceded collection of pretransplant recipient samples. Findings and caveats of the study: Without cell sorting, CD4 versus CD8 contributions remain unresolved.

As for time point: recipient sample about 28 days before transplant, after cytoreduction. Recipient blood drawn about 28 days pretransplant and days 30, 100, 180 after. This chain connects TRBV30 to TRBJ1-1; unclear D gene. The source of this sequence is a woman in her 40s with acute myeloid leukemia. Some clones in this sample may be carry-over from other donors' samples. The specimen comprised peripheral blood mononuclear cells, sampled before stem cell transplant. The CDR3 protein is CAWSPWRGEDTEAFF. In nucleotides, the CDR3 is TGTGCCTGGAGTCCCTGGCGGGGAGAGGACACTGAAGCTTTCTTT.